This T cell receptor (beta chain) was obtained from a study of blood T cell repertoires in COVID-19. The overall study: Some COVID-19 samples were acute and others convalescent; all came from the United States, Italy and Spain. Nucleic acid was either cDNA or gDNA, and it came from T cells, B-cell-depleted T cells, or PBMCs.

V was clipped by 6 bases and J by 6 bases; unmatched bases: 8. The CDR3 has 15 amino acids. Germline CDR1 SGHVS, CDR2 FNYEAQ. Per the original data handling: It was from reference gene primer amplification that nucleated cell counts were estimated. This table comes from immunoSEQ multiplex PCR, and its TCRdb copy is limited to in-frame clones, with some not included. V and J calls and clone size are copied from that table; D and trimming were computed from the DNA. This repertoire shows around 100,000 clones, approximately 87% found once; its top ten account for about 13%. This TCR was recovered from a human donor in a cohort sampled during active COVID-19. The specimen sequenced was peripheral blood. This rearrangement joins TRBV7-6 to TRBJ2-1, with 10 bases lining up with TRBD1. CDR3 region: CASRPNRQGANEQFF. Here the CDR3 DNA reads TGTGCCAGCAGACCGAATCGACAGGGGGCCAATGAGCAGTTCTTC.